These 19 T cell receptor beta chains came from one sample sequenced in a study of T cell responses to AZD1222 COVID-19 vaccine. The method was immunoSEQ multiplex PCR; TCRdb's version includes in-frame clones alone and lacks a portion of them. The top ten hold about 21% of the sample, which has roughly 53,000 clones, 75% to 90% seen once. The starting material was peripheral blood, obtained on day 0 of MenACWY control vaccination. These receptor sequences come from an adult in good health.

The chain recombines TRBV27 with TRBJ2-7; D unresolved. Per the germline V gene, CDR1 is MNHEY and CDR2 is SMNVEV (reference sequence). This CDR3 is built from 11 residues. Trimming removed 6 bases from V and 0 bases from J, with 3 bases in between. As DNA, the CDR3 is TGTGCCAGCAGCAGCTCCTACGAGCAGTACTTC. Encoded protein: CASSSSYEQYF.

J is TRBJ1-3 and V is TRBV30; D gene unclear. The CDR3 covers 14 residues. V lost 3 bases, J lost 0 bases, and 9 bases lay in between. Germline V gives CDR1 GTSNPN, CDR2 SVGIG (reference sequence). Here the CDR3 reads CAWSPANSGNTIYF. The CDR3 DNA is TGTGCCTGGAGCCCAGCCAACTCTGGAAACACCATATATTTT.

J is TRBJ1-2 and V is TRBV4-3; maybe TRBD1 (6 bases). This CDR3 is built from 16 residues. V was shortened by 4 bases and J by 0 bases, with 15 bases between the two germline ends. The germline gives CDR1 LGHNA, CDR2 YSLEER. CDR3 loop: CASSPGHGGSNYGYTF. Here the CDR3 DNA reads TGCGCCAGCAGCCCGGGACATGGAGGATCTAACTATGGCTACACCTTC.

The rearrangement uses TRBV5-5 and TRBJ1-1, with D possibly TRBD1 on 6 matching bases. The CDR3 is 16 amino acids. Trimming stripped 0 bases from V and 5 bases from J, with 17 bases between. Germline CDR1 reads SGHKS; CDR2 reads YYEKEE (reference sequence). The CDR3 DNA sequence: TGTGCCAGCAGCTTGGAGGGCAATCGAGGGGGGACTGAAGCTTTCTTT. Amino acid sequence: CASSLEGNRGGTEAFF.

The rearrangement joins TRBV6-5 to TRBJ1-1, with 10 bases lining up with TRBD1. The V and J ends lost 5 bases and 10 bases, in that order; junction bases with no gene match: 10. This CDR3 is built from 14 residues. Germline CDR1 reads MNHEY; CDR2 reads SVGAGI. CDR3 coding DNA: TGTGCCAGCAGTACGGGGACAGGGGCCCTAGGAGCTTTCTTT. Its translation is CASSTGTGALGAFF.

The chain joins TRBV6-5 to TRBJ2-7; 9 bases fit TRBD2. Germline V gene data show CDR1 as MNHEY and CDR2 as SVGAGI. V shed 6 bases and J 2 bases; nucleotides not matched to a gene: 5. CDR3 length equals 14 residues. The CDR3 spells CASRALAGTYEQYF. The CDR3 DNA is TGTGCCAGCAGGGCCCTAGCGGGAACCTACGAGCAGTACTTC.

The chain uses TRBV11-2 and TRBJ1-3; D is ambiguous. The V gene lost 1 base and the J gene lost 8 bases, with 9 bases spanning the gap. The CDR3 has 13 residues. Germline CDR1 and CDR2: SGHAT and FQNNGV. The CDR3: CASSLGRPDTIYF. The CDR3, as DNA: TGTGCCAGCAGCTTAGGTCGACCGGACACCATATATTTT.

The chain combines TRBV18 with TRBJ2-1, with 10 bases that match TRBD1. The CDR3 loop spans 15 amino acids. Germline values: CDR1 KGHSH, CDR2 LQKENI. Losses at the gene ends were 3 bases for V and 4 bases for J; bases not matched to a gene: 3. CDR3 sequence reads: CASSPDRGEYNEQFF. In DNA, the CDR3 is TGTGCCAGCTCACCGGACAGGGGGGAATACAATGAGCAGTTCTTC.

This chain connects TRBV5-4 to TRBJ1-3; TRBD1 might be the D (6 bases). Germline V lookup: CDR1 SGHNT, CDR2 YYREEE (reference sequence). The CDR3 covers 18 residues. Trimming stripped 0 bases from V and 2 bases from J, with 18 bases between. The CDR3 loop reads CASSLVPGTRGTGNTIYF. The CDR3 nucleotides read TGTGCCAGCAGCTTGGTGCCTGGGACCAGGGGTACTGGAAACACCATATATTTT. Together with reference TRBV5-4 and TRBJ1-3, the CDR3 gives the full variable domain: ETGVTQSPTHLIKTRGQQVTLRCSSQSGHNTVSWYQQALGQGPQFIFQYYREEENGRGNFPPRFSGLQFPNYSSELNVNALELDDSALYLCASSLVPGTRGTGNTIYFGEGSWLTVV.

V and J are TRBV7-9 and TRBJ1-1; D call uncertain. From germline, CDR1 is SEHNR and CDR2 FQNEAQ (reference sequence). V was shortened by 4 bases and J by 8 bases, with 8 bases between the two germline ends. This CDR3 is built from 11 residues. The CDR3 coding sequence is TGTGCCAGCAGCTGGGGAGAAGAAGCTTTCTTT. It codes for CASSWGEEAFF.

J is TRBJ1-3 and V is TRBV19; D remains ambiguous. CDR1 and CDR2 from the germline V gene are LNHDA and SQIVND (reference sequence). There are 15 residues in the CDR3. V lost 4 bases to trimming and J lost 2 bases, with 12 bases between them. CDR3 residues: CASSTRTATGNTIYF. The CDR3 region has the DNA TGTGCCAGTAGTACCCGGACTGCTACTGGAAACACCATATATTTT.

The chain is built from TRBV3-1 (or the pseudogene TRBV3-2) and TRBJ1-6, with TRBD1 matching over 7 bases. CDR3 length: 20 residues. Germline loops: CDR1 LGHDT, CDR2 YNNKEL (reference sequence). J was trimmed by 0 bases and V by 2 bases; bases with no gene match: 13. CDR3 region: CASSQTRDSRHYSYNSPLHF. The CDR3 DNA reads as TGTGCCAGCAGCCAAACCCGGGACAGTCGTCATTACTCCTATAATTCACCCCTCCACTTT.

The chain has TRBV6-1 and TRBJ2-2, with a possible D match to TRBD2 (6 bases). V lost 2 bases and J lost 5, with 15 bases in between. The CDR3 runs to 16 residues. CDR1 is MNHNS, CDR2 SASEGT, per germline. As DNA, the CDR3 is TGTGCCAGCAGTGAACGGGGTAGCGGTGGGACCGGGGAGCTGTTTTTT. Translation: CASSERGSGGTGELFF.

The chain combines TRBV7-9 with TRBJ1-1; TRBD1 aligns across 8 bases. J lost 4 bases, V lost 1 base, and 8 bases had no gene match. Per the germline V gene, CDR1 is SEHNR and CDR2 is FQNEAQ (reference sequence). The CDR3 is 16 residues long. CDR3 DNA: TGTGCCAGCAGCTTAGTACCCAGGGGGCGAGGCACTGAAGCTTTCTTT. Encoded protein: CASSLVPRGRGTEAFF.

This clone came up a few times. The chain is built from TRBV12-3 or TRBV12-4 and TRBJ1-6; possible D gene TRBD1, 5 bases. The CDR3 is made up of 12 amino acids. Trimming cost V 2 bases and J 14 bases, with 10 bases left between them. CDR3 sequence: CASSLSQGTLHF. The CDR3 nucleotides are TGTGCCAGCAGTTTAAGTCAGGGTACCCTCCACTTT.

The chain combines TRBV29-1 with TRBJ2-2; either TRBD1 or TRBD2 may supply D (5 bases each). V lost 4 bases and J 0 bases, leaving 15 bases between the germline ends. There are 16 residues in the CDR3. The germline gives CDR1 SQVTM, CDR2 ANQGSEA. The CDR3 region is CSVGIRDGANTGELFF. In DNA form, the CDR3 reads TGCAGCGTTGGTATCCGGGACGGTGCGAACACCGGGGAGCTGTTTTTT.

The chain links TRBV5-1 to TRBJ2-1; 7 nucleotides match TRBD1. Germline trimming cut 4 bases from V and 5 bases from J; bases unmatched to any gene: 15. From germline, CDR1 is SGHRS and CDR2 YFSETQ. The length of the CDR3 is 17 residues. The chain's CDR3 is CASSPETGWRNHNEQFF. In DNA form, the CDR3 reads TGCGCCAGCAGCCCAGAGACAGGGTGGCGGAATCACAATGAGCAGTTCTTC.

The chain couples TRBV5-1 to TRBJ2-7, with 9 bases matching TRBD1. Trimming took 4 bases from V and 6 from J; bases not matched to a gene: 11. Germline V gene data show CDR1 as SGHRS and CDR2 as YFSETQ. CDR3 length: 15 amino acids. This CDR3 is CASSRTGAPLSEQYF. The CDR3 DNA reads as TGCGCCAGCAGCCGGACAGGGGCCCCTCTTAGCGAGCAGTACTTC.

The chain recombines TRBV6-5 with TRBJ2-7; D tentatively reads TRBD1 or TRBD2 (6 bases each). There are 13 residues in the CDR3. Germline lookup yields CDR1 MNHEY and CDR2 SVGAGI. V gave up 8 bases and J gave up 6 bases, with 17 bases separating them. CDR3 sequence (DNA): TGTGCCAGCGCTCCCAGGGGAGGTGTCGAGCAGTACTTC. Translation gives CASAPRGGVEQYF.